These 14 T cell receptor beta chains were sequenced from one sample in a study of metastatic and nonmetastatic thyroid tumors. None of the patients had undergone any treatment ahead of thyroid surgery. TCRdb re-clonotyped the PCR reads via MiXCR. The sample includes just over 30,000 clones, roughly 19% of them seen just once. Sequenced material: blood. Receptors were obtained from a female donor with papillary thyroid cancer or a benign thyroid nodule (not recorded which). Some clones in this sample may be carry-over from other donors' samples.

V gene TRBV5-1 combines with J gene TRBJ1-2; D is unresolved. The CDR3 spans 14 residues. Germline V gene data show CDR1 as SGHRS and CDR2 as YFSETQ. The germline V and J ends were trimmed by 4 bases and 3 bases, with 13 bases remaining between them. The CDR3 DNA reads as TGCGCCAGCAGCCTTCGACAAGGGCACTATGGCTACACCTTC. Encoded protein: CASSLRQGHYGYTF. Complete variable domain (other parts from reference TRBV5-1 and TRBJ1-2): KAGVTQTPRYLIKTRGQQVTLSCSPISGHRSVSWYQQTPGQGLQFLFEYFSETQRNKGNFPGRFSGRQFSNSRSEMNVSTLELGDSALYLCASSLRQGHYGYTFGSGTRLTVV.

By sample fraction, this clone is medium-sized. The chain has TRBV6-1 and TRBJ2-1, with TRBD2 identical over 15 bases. Germline V gene data show CDR1 as MNHNS and CDR2 as SASEGT. The CDR3 sequence is 15 residues long. Trimming at V came to 6 bases and at J to 8 bases, leaving 5 bases not matched to a gene. CDR3 DNA: TGTGCCAGCAGCCCATGGACTAGCGGGGGGGATGAGCAGTTCTTC. Its protein product is CASSPWTSGGDEQFF.

This clone was picked up many times. The chain recombines TRBV4-3 with TRBJ1-5; a weak D match, TRBD1 (5 bases). Germline V CDR1 and CDR2: LGHNA, YSLEER. V dropped 1 base and J dropped 5 bases, with 12 bases sitting between them. This CDR3 has 15 amino acids. CDR3 coding DNA: TGCGCCAGCAGCCAAGGGCAGGGCCCCCATCAGCCCCAGCATTTT. Translated, it gives CASSQGQGPHQPQHF.

This sequence joins TRBV5-1 and TRBJ1-2; TRBD1 is a possible D gene (5 bases). The CDR3 has 15 residues. Germline CDR1 is SGHRS and CDR2 is YFSETQ. V lost 0 bases to trimming and J lost 8 bases, with 17 bases between them. The CDR3 loop reads CASSLGGRFPEGYTF. As DNA, the CDR3 is TGCGCCAGCAGCTTGGGGGGACGGTTCCCCGAGGGCTACACCTTC.

V gene TRBV7-2 combines with J gene TRBJ2-7; a possible D gene is TRBD2 (5 bases). This CDR3 contains 14 residues. Per the germline V gene, CDR1 is SGHTA and CDR2 is FQGNSA. The germline V and J ends were trimmed by 5 bases and 2 bases, with 13 bases remaining between them. The DNA for the CDR3 is TGTGCCAGCAGCAAGGACTCCTTTACCTACGAGCAGTACTTC. It is translated as CASSKDSFTYEQYF. The full variable domain, completed using reference TRBV7-2 and TRBJ2-7, is GAGVSQSPSNKVTEKGKDVELRCDPISGHTALYWYRQSLGQGLEFLIYFQGNSAPDKSGLPSDRFSAERTGGSVSTLTIQRTQQEDSAVYLCASSKDSFTYEQYFGPGTRLTVT.

Sample share makes this clone medium-sized. The chain recombines TRBV7-8 with TRBJ1-6; 8 bases align to TRBD1. Germline values: CDR1 SGHVS, CDR2 FQNEAQ. The V segment lost 5 bases and the J segment 6 bases; nucleotides outside the gene matches: 12. The CDR3 runs 17 residues. The CDR3 protein is CASSLPRTGFFNSPLHF. The CDR3 DNA sequence: TGTGCCAGCAGCCTACCTAGGACAGGGTTTTTTAATTCACCCCTCCACTTT.

This clone was observed a few times. CDR3 DNA: TGTGCCAGCAGTGAAGCCCCGAGGTCCGAGCAGTACTTC. It translates to CASSEAPRSEQYF. The V gene is TRBV2, the J gene TRBJ2-7, with D unresolved. CDR3 length: 13 amino acids. Deletions cut 0 bases from V and 6 bases from J, with 9 bases between. Germline V gene data show CDR1 as SNHLY and CDR2 as FYNNEI. Combining the CDR3 with reference TRBV2 and TRBJ2-7 gives the whole variable domain EPEVTQTPSHQVTQMGQEVILRCVPISNHLYFYWYRQILGQKVEFLVSFYNNEISEKSEIFDDQFSVERPDGSNFTLKIRSTKLEDSAMYFCASSEAPRSEQYFGPGTRLTVT.

This clone was seen at least ten times. The rearrangement uses TRBV27 and TRBJ1-3, with no clear D. The ends were cut back, 0 bases at V and 2 bases at J, with 8 bases in the middle. CDR3 length equals 15 residues. Looked up from germline, CDR1 is MNHEY and CDR2 is SMNVEV (reference sequence). The CDR3, as DNA: TGTGCCAGCAGTTTATCTTCGACGGCTGGAAACACCATATATTTT. Translated: CASSLSSTAGNTIYF.

This clone was recorded at least ten times. The chain employs TRBV11-3 and TRBJ1-1; tentative D call: TRBD1 (5 bases). Germline CDR1 and CDR2: SGHNT and YENEEA. Trimming stripped 1 base from V and 4 bases from J, with 7 bases between. The CDR3 runs to 13 residues. Written as DNA, the CDR3 is TGTGCCAGCAGCTTAGCAGGGACCACTGAAGCTTTCTTT. Protein product: CASSLAGTTEAFF.

The table lists this clone with a count of one. The sample contains more than one DNA sequence encoding this CDR3. This chain links TRBV20-1 with TRBJ2-3; unclear D gene. The CDR3 totals 12 residues. Trimming removed 1 base from V and 10 bases from J, with 12 bases in between. The germline V gene has CDR1 DFQATT and CDR2 SNEGSKA (reference sequence). Written as DNA, the CDR3 is TGCAGTGCTAGAGGCTCTCAAGGTGCGCAGTATTTT. Translated: CSARGSQGAQYF.

The chain carries TRBV27 and TRBJ2-1; D possibly corresponds to TRBD2 (5 bases). The V gene's germline CDR1 is MNHEY and CDR2 SMNVEV (reference sequence). The CDR3 is 14 amino acids. V shed 7 bases and J shed 10 bases, with 20 bases lying between them. The CDR3, as DNA: TGTGCCAGCACGGTGATAGCGTCTTCCCCGGAGCAGTTCTTC. Its protein product is CASTVIASSPEQFF.

In its sample, this clone was seen many times. This sequence joins TRBV11-1 and TRBJ2-7; the match to TRBD2 covers 8 bases. Germline V CDR1 and CDR2: SGHAT, FQDESV (reference sequence). The CDR3 runs to 16 residues. With 2 bases clipped from V and 0 bases from J, the junction kept 6 bases outside the gene matches. CDR3 DNA: TGTGCCAGCAGCTTAACTGCCGGACTAGCCTCCTACGAGCAGTACTTC. Translating it yields CASSLTAGLASYEQYF. The variable domain in full, with the rest retrieved from reference TRBV11-1 and TRBJ2-7, is EAEVAQSPRYKITEKSQAVAFWCDPISGHATLYWYRQILGQGPELLVQFQDESVVDDSQLPKDRFSAERLKGVDSTLKIQPAELGDSAMYLCASSLTAGLASYEQYFGPGTRLTVT.

This clone occurred a few times. This rearrangement joins TRBV28 to TRBJ1-2; 7 bases map to TRBD1. The V segment lost 3 bases and the J segment 8 bases; nucleotides outside the gene matches: 6. The germline V gene has CDR1 MDHEN and CDR2 SYDVKM. The CDR3 length is 13 residues. CDR3 sequence (DNA): TGTGCCAGCAGTTTGACAGGGTCTAACGGCTACACCTTC. Translating gives CASSLTGSNGYTF.

The chain couples TRBV3-1 to TRBJ2-6; D is uncertain. CDR1 is LGHDT, CDR2 YNNKEL, per germline (reference sequence). Trimming took 2 bases from V and 7 from J, leaving 3 bases between them. The CDR3 spans 12 residues. The CDR3 sequence is CASSQTANVLTF. CDR3 sequence (DNA): TGTGCCAGCAGCCAAACAGCCAACGTCCTGACTTTC.